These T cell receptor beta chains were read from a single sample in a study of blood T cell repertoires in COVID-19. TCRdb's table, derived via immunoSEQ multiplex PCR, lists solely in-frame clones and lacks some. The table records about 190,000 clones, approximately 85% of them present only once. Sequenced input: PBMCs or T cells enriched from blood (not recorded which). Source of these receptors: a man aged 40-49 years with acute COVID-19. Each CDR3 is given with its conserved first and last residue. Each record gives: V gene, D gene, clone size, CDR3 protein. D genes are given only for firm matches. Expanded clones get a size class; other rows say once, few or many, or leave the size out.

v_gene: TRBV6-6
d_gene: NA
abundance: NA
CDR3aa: CASSHSRYEQYF

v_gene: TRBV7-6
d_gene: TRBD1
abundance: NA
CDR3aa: CASSLSGQGGLTSPLHF

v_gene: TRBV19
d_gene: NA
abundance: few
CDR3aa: CASSIWRGAGNQPQHF

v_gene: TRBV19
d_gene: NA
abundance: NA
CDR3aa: CASSIGLGVVAESYEQYF

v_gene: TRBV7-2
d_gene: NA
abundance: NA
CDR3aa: CASSQADYEQYF

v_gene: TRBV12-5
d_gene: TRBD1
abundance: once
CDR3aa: CASGLALPQDRAQYEWNEQFF

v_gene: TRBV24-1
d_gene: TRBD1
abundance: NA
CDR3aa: CATSDPGTGVDEQYF

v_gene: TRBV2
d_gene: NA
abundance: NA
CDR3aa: CASAGFHIYNEQFF

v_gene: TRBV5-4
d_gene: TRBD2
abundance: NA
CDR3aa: CASSAPFGTSADNEQFF

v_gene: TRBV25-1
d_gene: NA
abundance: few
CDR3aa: CASSEWSLNSPLHF

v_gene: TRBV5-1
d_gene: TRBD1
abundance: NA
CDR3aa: CASSLGQGYTDTQYF

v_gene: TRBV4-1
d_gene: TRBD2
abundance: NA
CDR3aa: CASSPSGLFTDTQYF

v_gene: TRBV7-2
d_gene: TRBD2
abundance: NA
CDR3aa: CARRGLASYEQYF

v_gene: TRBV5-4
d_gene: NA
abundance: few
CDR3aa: CASSFSGSSGYTF

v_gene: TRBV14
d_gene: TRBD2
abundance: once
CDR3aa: CASSQDPGGLAGFRGNEQFF

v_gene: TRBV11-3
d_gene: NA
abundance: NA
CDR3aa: CASSLDRRQQFF

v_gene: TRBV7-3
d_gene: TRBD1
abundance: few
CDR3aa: CASSFGTGTGTADTQYF

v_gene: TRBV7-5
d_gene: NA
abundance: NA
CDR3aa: CARSYLGTENWAHNEQFF

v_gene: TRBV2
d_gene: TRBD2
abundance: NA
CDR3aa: CASKRGESGVGELFF

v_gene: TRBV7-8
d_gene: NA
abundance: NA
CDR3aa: CASTGPSKTEAFF